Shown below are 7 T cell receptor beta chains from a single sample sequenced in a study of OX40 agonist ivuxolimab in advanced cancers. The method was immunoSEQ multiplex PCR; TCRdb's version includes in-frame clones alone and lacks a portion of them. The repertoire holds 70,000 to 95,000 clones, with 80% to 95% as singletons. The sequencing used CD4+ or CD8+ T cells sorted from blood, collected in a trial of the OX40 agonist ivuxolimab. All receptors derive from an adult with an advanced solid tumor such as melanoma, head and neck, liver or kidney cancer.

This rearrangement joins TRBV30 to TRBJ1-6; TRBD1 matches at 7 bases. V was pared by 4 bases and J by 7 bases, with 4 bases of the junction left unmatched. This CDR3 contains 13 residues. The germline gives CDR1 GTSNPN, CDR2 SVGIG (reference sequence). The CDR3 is CAWTSQGNSPLHF. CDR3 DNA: TGTGCCTGGACCTCACAGGGGAATTCACCCCTCCACTTT.

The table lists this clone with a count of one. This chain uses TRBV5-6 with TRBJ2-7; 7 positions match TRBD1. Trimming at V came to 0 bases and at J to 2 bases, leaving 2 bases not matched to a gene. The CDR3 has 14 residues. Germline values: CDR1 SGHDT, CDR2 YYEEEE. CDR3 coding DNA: TGTGCCAGCAGCTTGGGACAGGGCCCCTACGAGCAGTACTTC. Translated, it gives CASSLGQGPYEQYF.

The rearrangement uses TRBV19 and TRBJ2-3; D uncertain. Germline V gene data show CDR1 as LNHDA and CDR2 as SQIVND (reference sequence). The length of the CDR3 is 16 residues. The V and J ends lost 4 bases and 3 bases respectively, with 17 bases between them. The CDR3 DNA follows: TGTGCCAGTAGTAAGAGAGGTCAGTTAAGAACAGATACGCAGTATTTT. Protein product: CASSKRGQLRTDTQYF.

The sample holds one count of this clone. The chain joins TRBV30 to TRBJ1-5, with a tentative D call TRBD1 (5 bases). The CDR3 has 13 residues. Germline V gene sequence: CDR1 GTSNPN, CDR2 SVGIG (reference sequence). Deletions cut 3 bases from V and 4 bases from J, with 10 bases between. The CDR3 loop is CAWSTQGNQPQHF. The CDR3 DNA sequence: TGTGCCTGGAGCACTCAGGGAAATCAGCCCCAGCATTTT. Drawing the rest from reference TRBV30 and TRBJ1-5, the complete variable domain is SQTIHQWPATLVQPVGSPLSLECTVEGTSNPNLYWYRQAAGRGLQLLFYSVGIGQISSEVPQNLSASRPQDRQFILSSKKLLLSDSGFYLCAWSTQGNQPQHFGDGTRLSIL.

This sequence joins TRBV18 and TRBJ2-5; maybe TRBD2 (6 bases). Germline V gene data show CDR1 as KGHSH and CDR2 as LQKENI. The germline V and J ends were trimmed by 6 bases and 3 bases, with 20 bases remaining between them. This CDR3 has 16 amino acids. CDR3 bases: TGTGCCAGCTCGCTGTTCGAGGGAGGAGGGGAAGAGACCCAGTACTTC. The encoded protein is CASSLFEGGGEETQYF.

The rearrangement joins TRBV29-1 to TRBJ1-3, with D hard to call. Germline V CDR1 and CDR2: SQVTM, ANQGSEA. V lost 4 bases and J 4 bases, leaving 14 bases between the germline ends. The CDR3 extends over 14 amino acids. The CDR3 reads CSVANQPVGNTIYF. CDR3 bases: TGCAGCGTTGCTAACCAGCCGGTAGGAAACACCATATATTTT.

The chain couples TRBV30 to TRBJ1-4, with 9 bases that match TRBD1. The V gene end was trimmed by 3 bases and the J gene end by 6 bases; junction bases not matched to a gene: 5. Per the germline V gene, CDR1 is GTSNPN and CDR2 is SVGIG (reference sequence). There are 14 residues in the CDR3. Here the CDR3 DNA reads TGTGCCTGGAGGGTAACAGGGGGCTATGAAAAACTGTTTTTT. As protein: CAWRVTGGYEKLFF.